These 13 T cell receptor beta chains were all obtained from the same sample, sequenced in a study of T cells in Graves' hyperthyroidism and ophthalmopathy. From RNA transcripts, TCR beta CDR3 regions were amplified. A set of HTBI primers served as the primers for a first-round RT-PCR of the TCR CDR3. TCRdb reprocessed the multiplex PCR reads via MiXCR and lists one record per CDR3 protein. The sample shows about 360,000 distinct CDR3 sequences, roughly 13% of them seen only once. Sequencing was done on a sample of blood. The receptors derive from a woman aged 18-29 years with Graves' hyperthyroidism.

This clonotype showed up many times. The rearrangement uses TRBV5-1 and TRBJ1-4; TRBD1 agrees at 9 bases. The CDR3 spans 15 residues. After removal of 0 bases from V and 5 bases from J, the junction contained 2 bases not matched to a gene. Germline V gene lookup returns CDR1 SGHRS and CDR2 YFSETQ. The DNA for the CDR3 is TGCGCCAGCAGCTTGGTGGACAGGGGAAATGAAAAACTGTTTTTT. Translating gives CASSLVDRGNEKLFF.

The chain carries TRBV13 and TRBJ2-3; 9 bases are a match to TRBD2. Germline values: CDR1 PRHDT, CDR2 FYEKMQ (reference sequence). The trim removed 1 base at V and 5 bases at J, leaving 7 bases unmatched. The CDR3 sequence is 16 residues long. The CDR3: CASSLVMAGGQDTQYF. CDR3 in DNA: TGTGCCAGCAGCTTAGTCATGGCGGGAGGGCAAGATACGCAGTATTTT.

This clonotype was seen a few times. J is TRBJ1-2 and V is TRBV9; 8 bases align to TRBD1. The trim removed 4 bases at V and 5 bases at J, leaving 4 bases unmatched. Germline assignment: CDR1 SGDLS and CDR2 YYNGEE. The CDR3 extends over 13 amino acids. In DNA form, the CDR3 reads TGTGCCAGCAGCACGGGACAGGAATATGGCTACACCTTC. It yields the protein CASSTGQEYGYTF.

This clonotype was seen repeatedly, ten times or more. The rearrangement links TRBV7-2 to TRBJ1-2; 7 bases agree with TRBD1. The V gene end was trimmed by 5 bases and the J gene end by 3 bases; junction bases not matched to a gene: 9. The CDR3 is 15 residues long. Per the germline V gene, CDR1 is SGHTA and CDR2 is FQGNSA. The CDR3 spells CASSTYLTGDYGYTF. CDR3 nucleotides: TGTGCCAGCAGCACTTACCTTACAGGGGACTATGGCTACACCTTC.

Ten or more counts support this clonotype. The chain carries TRBV12-3 or TRBV12-4 and TRBJ1-4; no firm D call. CDR3 length: 14 residues. V lost 2 bases and J lost 7, with 11 bases in between. CDR3 residues: CASSLIGSGEKLFF. In nucleotides, the CDR3 is TGTGCCAGCAGTTTAATCGGAAGTGGTGAAAAACTGTTTTTT.

This clonotype has just a few counts. A much larger clone differs by one base, so this may be a read error. The rearrangement links TRBV7-9 to TRBJ2-5; 8 nucleotides align to TRBD1. Germline CDR1 reads SEHNR; CDR2 reads FQNEAQ (reference sequence). The CDR3 length is 12 residues. The V segment lost 1 base and the J segment 10 bases; nucleotides outside the gene matches: 2. The CDR3 DNA reads as TGTGCCAGCAGCTTAGTCGGGACAGGCCAGTACTTC. Its protein is CASSLVGTGQYF. The full variable domain, its missing parts supplied by reference TRBV7-9 and TRBJ2-5, is DTGVSQNPRHKITKRGQNVTFRCDPISEHNRLYWYRQTLGQGPEFLTYFQNEAQLEKSRLLSDRFSAERPKGSFSTLEIQRTEQGDSAMYLCASSLVGTGQYFGPGTRLLVL.

This clonotype came up a few times. This rearrangement joins TRBV6-1 to TRBJ2-4; the match to TRBD1 covers 8 bases. Losses at the gene ends were 5 bases for V and 0 bases for J; bases not matched to a gene: 6. The germline CDR1 and CDR2 sequences are MNHNS and SASEGT. The CDR3 is 16 residues long. The CDR3 DNA reads TGTGCCAGCAGTCGGACAGGGCCACTAGCCAAAAACATTCAGTACTTC. Translating gives CASSRTGPLAKNIQYF.

This clonotype was found many times. The V gene is TRBV12-3 or TRBV12-4, the J gene TRBJ2-1, with a weak D call TRBD1 (6 bases). Between the trimmed V and J ends, which lost 7 bases and 2 bases, there was a span of 15 bases. This CDR3 has 15 amino acids. CDR3 protein: CASTRGLKAYNEQFF. CDR3 DNA: TGTGCCAGCACCAGGGGCCTTAAGGCCTACAATGAGCAGTTCTTC.

This clonotype was detected many times. The chain employs TRBV11-2 and TRBJ1-1; tentative D call: TRBD1 (5 bases). V lost 7 bases, J lost 1 base, and 16 bases lay in between. CDR1 is SGHAT, CDR2 FQNNGV, per germline. This CDR3 comprises 15 residues. As DNA, the CDR3 is TGTGCCAGCACCCACCGGGGGACCTCGAACACTGAAGCTTTCTTT. Encoded protein: CASTHRGTSNTEAFF.

This clonotype came up many times. The J gene is TRBJ2-5, the V gene TRBV25-1; possibly TRBD2 for D (6 bases). CDR1 and CDR2 (germline): MGHDK, SYGVNS. The V end was cut by 3 bases, the J end by 4 bases, with 15 bases between. This CDR3 contains 15 residues. CDR3 bases: TGTGCCAGCAGTGATGGAGGGGCAGGGAGAGAGACCCAGTACTTC. It encodes CASSDGGAGRETQYF. The variable domain in full, with the rest retrieved from reference TRBV25-1 and TRBJ2-5, is EADIYQTPRYLVIGTGKKITLECSQTMGHDKMYWYQQDPGMELHLIHYSYGVNSTEKGDLSSESTVSRIRTEHFPLTLESARPSHTSQYLCASSDGGAGRETQYFGPGTRLLVL.

This clonotype occurred many times. The chain recombines TRBV7-3 with TRBJ2-1; D is possibly TRBD1 (6 bases). CDR1 and CDR2 from the germline V gene are SGHTA and FQGTGA. Trimming cost V 2 bases and J 0 bases, with 11 bases left between them. This CDR3 is built from 16 residues. The CDR3 nucleotides are TGTGCCAGCAGCTTACAGGGCAGGGGCTCCTACAATGAGCAGTTCTTC. It specifies CASSLQGRGSYNEQFF.

The sample holds a few counts of this clonotype. This chain uses TRBV9 with TRBJ1-6; D ambiguous. Germline lookup yields CDR1 SGDLS and CDR2 YYNGEE. Trimming removed 1 base at V and 7 bases at J, with 15 bases between. CDR3 length equals 16 residues. CDR3 bases: TGTGCCAGCAGCGTAAATCCGGCCGGGGTCAATTCACCCCTCCACTTT. Translation gives CASSVNPAGVNSPLHF.

This clonotype was observed once. The V gene is TRBV7-9, the J gene TRBJ1-5; D gene ambiguous. The CDR3 sequence is 16 residues long. Germline V gene sequence: CDR1 SEHNR, CDR2 FQNEAQ (reference sequence). Trimming pared 1 base from V and 2 bases from J, leaving 12 bases between. The DNA for the CDR3 is TGTGCCAGCAGCTTAGGGAAGGGTCAGGGCAATCAGCCCCAGCATTTT. Translated, it gives CASSLGKGQGNQPQHF.